These 7 T cell receptor beta chains originate from one sample sequenced in a study of PD-L1 blockade in urothelial cancer (dated by TCRdb to 2016 to 2017). The sample's time point label, in plain terms: pretreatment peripheral blood. To prepare the library, the immunoSEQ multiplex PCR assay was applied. TCRdb carries this immuneACCESS record with in-frame sequences only. Its versions omit some clonotypes, under half of them owing to an unresolved V gene in the studies checked, with the rest unexplained. Recorded for this sample are approximately 50,000 clones; roughly 86% of them occurred a single time. Roughly 22% of the sample is held by the ten biggest clonotypes. This sample comprised PBMCs, obtained around atezolizumab (anti-PD-L1) treatment. Receptors were obtained from a man aged 60 to 69 with urothelial cancer.

The chain uses TRBV30 and TRBJ2-7; D is perhaps TRBD1 (5 bases). Germline CDR1 is GTSNPN and CDR2 is SVGIG (reference sequence). The CDR3 contains 12 residues. Trimming shortened V by 1 base and J by 2 bases, and 6 bases separated the two germline ends. Here the CDR3 reads CAWSAGTYEQYF. The CDR3 DNA reads as TGTGCCTGGAGTGCAGGGACCTACGAGCAGTACTTC.

The rearrangement joins TRBV27 to TRBJ2-7, with 10 bases that match TRBD1. Germline V gene sequence: CDR1 MNHEY, CDR2 SMNVEV (reference sequence). This CDR3 is 16 amino acids long. Trimming at V came to 6 bases and at J to 2 bases, leaving 10 bases not matched to a gene. The DNA for the CDR3 is TGTGCCAGCAGGCCGCTGTCGGACAGGGGGACCTACGAGCAGTACTTC. Its protein is CASRPLSDRGTYEQYF.

The chain carries TRBV5-1 and TRBJ1-1; 8 nucleotides line up with TRBD1. The CDR3 runs 15 residues. Germline values: CDR1 SGHRS, CDR2 YFSETQ. V lost 0 bases and J lost 4; bases outside the gene matches: 5. For the CDR3, the DNA is TGCGCCAGCAGCTTGGTGGCAGGGGGCTCCACTGAAGCTTTCTTT. It encodes CASSLVAGGSTEAFF. Supplemented by reference TRBV5-1 and TRBJ1-1, the full variable domain reads KAGVTQTPRYLIKTRGQQVTLSCSPISGHRSVSWYQQTPGQGLQFLFEYFSETQRNKGNFPGRFSGRQFSNSRSEMNVSTLELGDSALYLCASSLVAGGSTEAFFGQGTRLTVV.

The chain links TRBV29-1 to TRBJ1-1; weak D call: TRBD1 (6 bases). Germline CDR1 reads SQVTM; CDR2 reads ANQGSEA. This CDR3 has 13 amino acids. V was cut by 8 bases and J by 5 bases, with 18 bases left in between. The CDR3 loop is CSSKGGGGTEAFF. The CDR3 region has the DNA TGCAGCTCCAAGGGAGGGGGAGGAACTGAAGCTTTCTTT.

The chain joins TRBV27 to TRBJ1-5; 7 bases line up with TRBD1. CDR3 length: 16 residues. After removal of 5 bases from V and 1 base from J, the junction contained 8 bases not matched to a gene. Germline assignment: CDR1 MNHEY and CDR2 SMNVEV (reference sequence). CDR3 bases: TGTGCCAGCAGTCTAAACAGGGGTTCCAGCAATCAGCCCCAGCATTTT. Its translation: CASSLNRGSSNQPQHF.

The CDR3 protein is CASSLLSQGLDYGYTF. CDR3 sequence (DNA): TGTGCCAGCAGCTTGTTGTCGCAGGGGTTGGACTATGGCTACACCTTC. The rearrangement uses TRBV5-4 and TRBJ1-2; perhaps TRBD1 as D (6 bases). The CDR3 is 16 residues long. Germline-derived CDR1 and CDR2 are SGHNT and YYREEE (reference sequence). The V end was cut by 1 base, the J end by 3 bases, with 16 bases between.

This rearrangement joins TRBV13 to TRBJ2-3, with 11 bases matching TRBD1. CDR3 length equals 15 residues. Germline CDR1 and CDR2: PRHDT and FYEKMQ (reference sequence). V lost 5 bases to trimming and J lost 4 bases; unmatched junction nucleotides: 5. The chain's CDR3 is CASSPRTGGSDTQYF. CDR3 nucleotides: TGTGCCAGCAGCCCGCGGACAGGGGGCTCAGATACGCAGTATTTT.